This TCR beta chain was captured by sequencing in a study of T cell responses to AZD1222 COVID-19 vaccine. General study findings and limits: Reportedly, nearly half of unique spike TCRs recognized epitopes outside B.1.351/B.1.1.7 mutations.

Generated by immunoSEQ multiplex PCR, the TCRdb table keeps only in-frame clones and is missing some. The sample holds some 130,000 clones; around nine tenths are singletons and the top ten take over 3%. Notes on this clone: Its antigen is unidentified.

The CDR3 is 15 amino acids. V lost 6 bases, J lost 1 base, and 9 bases stayed unmatched. CDR1 and CDR2 (germline): SNHLY, FYNNEI. The TCR sequence derives from an adult in good health. This sample comprised peripheral blood, obtained on day 0 of AZD1222 vaccination. The chain employs TRBV2 and TRBJ2-7; 7 nucleotides line up with TRBD1. The CDR3 reads CASSPGQLFSYEQYF. The DNA for the CDR3 is TGTGCCAGCAGCCCGGGACAGCTCTTTTCCTACGAGCAGTACTTC.